This paragraph covers one TCR beta chain sequence. Its antigen is unknown. With V trimmed by 8 bases and J by 4 bases, 9 bases remained unmatched. This CDR3 has 15 amino acids. In germline, CDR1 is ENHRY, CDR2 SYGVKD. The assay was immunoSEQ multiplex PCR, and TCRdb's table has in-frame clones only and misses some. Among 85,000 to 90,000 clones listed, 95% to 98% were seen once. The sample comes from a study of cytomegalovirus exposure and HLA in healthy donors. Points from the study as a whole: The study flagged approximately 180 TCR beta chains as cytomegalovirus-associated. As was reported, the classifier diagnosed cytomegalovirus status with high specificity and sensitivity.

The receptor was derived from a man aged 18 to 29 in good health and CMV-seronegative. The rearrangement links TRBV10-3 to TRBJ1-1; 11 bases are a match to TRBD1. Sample: PBMCs. CDR3 amino acids: CAIGTGGIKGTEAFF. The CDR3 region has the DNA TGTGCCATCGGGACAGGGGGTATCAAGGGCACTGAAGCTTTCTTT.